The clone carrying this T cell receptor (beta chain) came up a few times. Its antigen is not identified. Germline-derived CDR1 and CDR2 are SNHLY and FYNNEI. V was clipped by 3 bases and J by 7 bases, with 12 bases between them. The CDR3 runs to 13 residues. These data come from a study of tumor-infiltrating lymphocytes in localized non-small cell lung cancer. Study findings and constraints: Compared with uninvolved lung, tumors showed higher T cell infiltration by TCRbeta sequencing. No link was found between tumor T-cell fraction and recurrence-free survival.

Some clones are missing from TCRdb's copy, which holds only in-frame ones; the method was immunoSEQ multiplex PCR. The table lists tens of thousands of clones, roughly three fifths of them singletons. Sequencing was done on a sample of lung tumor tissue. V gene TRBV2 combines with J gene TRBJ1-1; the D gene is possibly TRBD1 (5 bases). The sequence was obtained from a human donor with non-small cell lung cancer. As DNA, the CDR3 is TGTGCCAGCAGTGAGGTGGGGCATGGTGAAGCTTTCTTT. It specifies CASSEVGHGEAFF.